The sequence of this T cell receptor beta chain was determined in a study of blood T cell repertoires in COVID-19. Overall study context: Some COVID-19 samples were acute and others convalescent; all came from the United States, Italy and Spain.

Assay: immunoSEQ multiplex PCR; the TCRdb copy retains only in-frame clones and omits some. There are roughly 240,000 clones in the sample; more than 70% occur only once, and roughly 2.4% lies in the top ten. V dropped 0 bases and J dropped 5; count of bases not matched to a gene: 5. CDR1 and CDR2 (germline): SGDLS, YYNGEE. CDR3 length: 15 amino acids. This receptor was obtained from a woman aged 40 to 50 with acute COVID-19. The chain uses TRBV9 and TRBJ2-1; 7 bases fit TRBD2. The sequencing sample was made of PBMCs or T cells enriched from blood (not recorded which). The CDR3, as DNA: TGTGCCAGCAGCGTAGGTCTAGCGGTAAACAATGAGCAGTTCTTC. It yields the protein CASSVGLAVNNEQFF.